This TCR beta chain originates from a study of T cells expressing NK-cell markers. CDR3 length: 16 residues. The V gene's germline CDR1 is SSHAT and CDR2 FNYEAQ (reference sequence). TCRdb re-called the 5' RACE reads and shows each CDR3 protein once, DNA omitted. The sample table sets out about 260,000 distinct CDR3 sequences. The sequence came from a man younger than 35 in good health. Sequencing was done on a sample of blood T cells: a sorted CD56 or NKG2C T cell subset, CD4+ or CD8+ T cells, or bulk PBMC T cells (not recorded which). V is TRBV7-7 and J is TRBJ2-1; TCRdb calls TRBD2, which cannot be checked without DNA. The CDR3 loop is CASSPRTSGSIYEQFF.